This TCR beta chain was found in a study of PD-L1 blockade in urothelial cancer. The wider study: Earlier, patients had received 0 to 3 chemotherapy regimens.

As concerns this clone: Its antigen remains unknown.

Study-level points and caveats: Durable-benefit patients expanded tumor-associated blood clones more at 3 weeks.

The V and J ends lost 5 bases and 0 bases, in that order; junction bases with no gene match: 3. The CDR3 spans 14 residues. Per the germline V gene, CDR1 is LNHDA and CDR2 is SQIVND (reference sequence). Clones were sequenced by immunoSEQ multiplex PCR, and TCRdb holds only the in-frame ones, with some missing. The data hold under 40,000 clones, with around 90% observed a single time. The chain joins TRBV19 to TRBJ2-5; 7 bases are a match to TRBD1. This sample comprised PBMCs, obtained around atezolizumab (anti-PD-L1) treatment. This TCR derives from a man aged 65-85 years with urothelial cancer. The CDR3 here is CASSPGQDQETQYF. As DNA, the CDR3 is TGTGCCAGTAGTCCAGGACAGGACCAAGAGACCCAGTACTTC.